This T cell receptor (beta chain) was documented in a study of PD-1 blockade in classical Hodgkin lymphoma. General study points: Baseline diversity was lower in partial responders and progressors than complete responders. While CD8+ TCR diversity did not rise significantly by C4D1, CD4+ TCR diversity did. Patients starting nivolumab under 1 year after ASCT were excluded. No one has yet defined what causes the repertoire differences, which may be disease activity or prior therapy.

For this clone: Its specificity is not known.

Germline V gene data show CDR1 as LGHNA and CDR2 as YNFKEQ. The CDR3 runs 14 residues. Trimming removed 0 bases from V and 4 bases from J, with 9 bases in between. Measured with immunoSEQ multiplex PCR; TCRdb has only the in-frame clones, and not every one. This table holds over 15,000 clones, around 79% found once. Time point described: cycle 4 day 1 (C4D1), after less than 7 weeks of nivolumab. Each of the patients experienced relapse following autologous stem cell transplantation, and their brentuximab vedotin exposure differed. Isolation of CD4+ T cells from thawed PBMCs was performed by magnetic negative selection.

The source is a human donor with classical Hodgkin lymphoma. V gene TRBV4-2 combines with J gene TRBJ1-2; D uncertain. The source was CD4+ T cells from blood, collected before the fourth cycle of nivolumab. DNA of the CDR3: TGTGCCAGCAGCCAAGATGTCAACGCCTATGGCTACACCTTC. Translating gives CASSQDVNAYGYTF.